One T cell receptor beta chain is described in this entry. Its antigen is not identified. This sample stems from a study of shared clonotypes between healthy human individuals. General study points: The expectation was that sequencing depth would affect clonotype sharing among donors. Sampling involved blood alone; tissue repertoires likely differ.

Over several immunoSEQ plates, each subset's genomic DNA was distributed in even portions. The assay was immunoSEQ multiplex PCR, and TCRdb's table has in-frame clones only and misses some. The sample consists of some 500,000 clones, roughly 95% of them appearing once. The healthy adult donors were HIV-negative and reported no recent acute infections or vaccinations. Germline V CDR1 and CDR2: SGHTA, FQGNSA. The CDR3 is 16 residues long. V lost 5 bases and J 5 bases, leaving 16 bases between the germline ends. The chain links TRBV7-2 to TRBJ1-6; possible D gene TRBD1, 5 bases. The sequenced material came from naive CD4+ T cells sorted from blood. The subset denotes: CD45RA+ positively selected. The sequence derives from a woman aged 25 to 39 in good health. The CDR3 reads CASSQNGVGDNSPLHF. In DNA, the CDR3 is TGTGCCAGCAGCCAAAACGGGGTAGGGGATAATTCACCCCTCCACTTT.